The 28 T cell receptor beta chains below all came from one sample that was sequenced in a study of blood T cell repertoires in COVID-19. Generated by immunoSEQ multiplex PCR, the TCRdb table keeps only in-frame clones and is missing some. This table has over 300,000 clones, approximately 85% appearing once. Sequencing was performed on peripheral blood. The source of these receptors is a human donor in a cohort sampled during active COVID-19.

V is TRBV6-5 and J is TRBJ1-1, with D hard to call. The CDR3 runs 16 residues. CDR1 and CDR2 (germline): MNHEY, SVGAGI. V lost 4 bases and J lost 6, with 21 bases in between. CDR3 region: CASSSPERGPGAEAFF. DNA for the CDR3: TGTGCCAGCAGTTCACCCGAACGTGGGCCAGGCGCTGAAGCTTTCTTT.

The rearrangement links TRBV25-1 to TRBJ2-5; 9 bases agree with TRBD2. V shed 3 bases and J 2 bases; nucleotides not matched to a gene: 4. This CDR3 comprises 15 residues. CDR1 MGHDK and CDR2 SYGVNS come from the germline V gene. In DNA form, the CDR3 reads TGTGCCAGCAGTGAGAGCGGGGGGAGACAAGAGACCCAGTACTTC. It encodes CASSESGGRQETQYF.

In this sample, this clone turned up a few times. Distinct nucleotide sequences in the sample also encode this CDR3. The chain links TRBV7-3 to TRBJ1-1; D remains unclear. Germline V gene data show CDR1 as SGHTA and CDR2 as FQGTGA. V lost 4 bases and J 4 bases, leaving 10 bases between the germline ends. The CDR3 is 13 amino acids. The CDR3 DNA follows: TGTGCCAGCAGCTCCAACAGTGCCACTGAAGCTTTCTTT. Its protein is CASSSNSATEAFF.

The rearrangement links TRBV7-2 to TRBJ2-1; TRBD2 aligns across 11 bases. This CDR3 is built from 18 residues. Looked up from germline, CDR1 is SGHTA and CDR2 is FQGNSA. With V trimmed by 5 bases and J by 4 bases, 13 bases remained unmatched. The CDR3 bases are TGTGCCAGCAGCCTGGGACTAGCGGTGAGAGACCGTTACAATGAGCAGTTCTTC. It specifies CASSLGLAVRDRYNEQFF.

This clone occurred once. The chain is built from TRBV29-1 and TRBJ2-3; D ambiguous. With 0 bases removed from V and 4 bases from J, the gap between germline ends came to 11 bases. The CDR3 has 14 amino acids. CDR1 is SQVTM, CDR2 ANQGSEA, per germline. The CDR3 region has the DNA TGCAGCGTTGAAGAGGGCAGAATCCCAGATACGCAGTATTTT. This translates into CSVEEGRIPDTQYF.

A few counts support this clone. The chain links TRBV6-6 to TRBJ2-3, with 10 bases identical to TRBD2. V was clipped by 4 bases and J by 4 bases; unmatched bases: 5. CDR3 size: 15 residues. CDR1 and CDR2 from the germline V gene are MNHNY and SVGAGI (reference sequence). The CDR3 bases are TGTGCCAGCAGTTTGGGAGCGGGGGGGCCAGATACGCAGTATTTT. Its protein is CASSLGAGGPDTQYF.

The chain combines TRBV7-9 with TRBJ2-2; D is uncertain. CDR1 is SEHNR, CDR2 FQNEAQ, per germline (reference sequence). Trimming cost V 0 bases and J 7 bases, with 3 bases left between them. This CDR3 is 12 amino acids long. The CDR3 DNA is TGTGCCAGCAGCTTAGCCAGCGGGGAGCTGTTTTTT. This codes for CASSLASGELFF.

In the case of this clone: One end of the junction does not line up with germline, which may come from a read error. The gene calls are TRBV7-8 and TRBJ2-2; 9 bases map to TRBD2. This CDR3 comprises 13 residues. The germline CDR1 and CDR2 sequences are SGHVS and FQNEAQ. CDR3: CASSLAGSGELFF. CDR3 in DNA: TGTGCCAGCAGCCTAGCGGGGAGCGGGGAGCTGTTTTTT.

The rearrangement links TRBV12-5 to TRBJ1-5; TRBD1 aligns across 7 bases. This CDR3 region has 13 residues. Germline values: CDR1 LGHNT, CDR2 FRNRAP. The V segment lost 4 bases and the J segment 6 bases; nucleotides outside the gene matches: 3. DNA of the CDR3: TGTGCTAGTGGTTCGACAGGGATTCAGCCCCAGCATTTT. Translation gives CASGSTGIQPQHF.

This rearrangement joins TRBV19 to TRBJ2-3; no clear D. Trimming removed 8 bases from V and 2 bases from J, with 17 bases in between. This CDR3 contains 15 residues. The germline V gene encodes CDR1 LNHDA and CDR2 SQIVND (reference sequence). CDR3 sequence (DNA): TGTGCCAGTTCCTTGGTGGGCAGATACACAGATACGCAGTATTTT. The encoded protein is CASSLVGRYTDTQYF.

This chain joins TRBV5-1 and TRBJ2-3; D is unresolved. The CDR3 is made up of 13 amino acids. V was pared by 5 bases and J by 6 bases, with 13 bases between. Germline V gives CDR1 SGHRS, CDR2 YFSETQ. The CDR3 protein is CASSTEGADTQYF. Written as DNA, the CDR3 is TGCGCCAGCAGTACAGAAGGCGCCGATACGCAGTATTTT.

The chain recombines TRBV19 with TRBJ2-1, with 10 bases that match TRBD1. CDR1 is LNHDA, CDR2 SQIVND, per germline (reference sequence). The V and J ends lost 6 bases and 7 bases, in that order; junction bases with no gene match: 6. This CDR3 is 14 amino acids long. CDR3 protein: CASSRGQGRNEQFF. Here the CDR3 DNA reads TGTGCCAGTAGCAGGGGACAGGGGCGGAATGAGCAGTTCTTC.

This rearrangement joins TRBV24-1 to TRBJ2-5, with 13 bases identical to TRBD2. CDR3 length: 18 residues. The V segment lost 2 bases and the J segment 3 bases; nucleotides outside the gene matches: 8. Germline CDR1 KGHDR, CDR2 SFDVKD. The CDR3 DNA reads TGTGCCACCAGTGATTCCCCGACTGGACTAGCGGGGGAAGAGACCCAGTACTTC. Translating it yields CATSDSPTGLAGEETQYF.

The table lists this clone with a few counts. This chain uses TRBV7-2 with TRBJ2-1; no firm D call. Trimming removed 5 bases at V and 12 bases at J, with 11 bases between. The germline V gene encodes CDR1 SGHTA and CDR2 FQGNSA. This CDR3 has 11 residues. CDR3 sequence: CASSPREAQFF. Written as DNA, the CDR3 is TGTGCCAGCAGCCCCCGAGAGGCGCAGTTCTTC.

This chain joins TRBV6-5 and TRBJ1-2, with D perhaps TRBD1 (5 bases). Trimming pared 2 bases from V and 4 bases from J, leaving 11 bases between. This CDR3 comprises 14 residues. CDR1 is MNHEY, CDR2 SVGAGI, per germline. CDR3 sequence: CASSYRDRGYGYTF. The CDR3 DNA is TGTGCCAGCAGTTACAGGGATAGGGGCTATGGCTACACCTTC.

This CDR3 is CASSLAVSYEQYF. The CDR3 coding sequence is TGTGCCAGCAGCTTGGCGGTTTCATACGAGCAGTACTTC. The rearrangement uses TRBV5-4 and TRBJ2-7; no clear D. The V gene's germline CDR1 is SGHNT and CDR2 YYREEE (reference sequence). The CDR3 length is 13 residues. Trimming left V 0 bases short and J 4 bases short, with 8 bases between.

The CDR3 region has the DNA TGTGCCAGCAGCAAAGAACCCGGGACAGGGATAGGCTACACCTTC. It yields the protein CASSKEPGTGIGYTF. The rearrangement joins TRBV21-1 to TRBJ1-2; the D segment call TRBD1 is taken from the table without a DNA check. TRBV21-1 is flagged as a pseudogene. The CDR3 is made up of 15 amino acids.

A single count supports this clone. The chain recombines TRBV3-1 (or the pseudogene TRBV3-2) with TRBJ2-6, with a weak D call TRBD1 (6 bases). Trimming removed 1 base from V and 3 bases from J, with 10 bases in between. CDR3 length: 16 residues. Per the germline V gene, CDR1 is LGHDT and CDR2 is YNNKEL (reference sequence). The CDR3, as DNA: TGTGCCAGCAGCCAAGCAAGGGGGAATGGGGCCAACGTCCTGACTTTC. Its translation: CASSQARGNGANVLTF.

The V gene is TRBV27, the J gene TRBJ1-2; D may be TRBD1 (5 bases). This CDR3 has 12 residues. Trimming removed 2 bases from V and 8 bases from J, with 9 bases in between. The germline V gene encodes CDR1 MNHEY and CDR2 SMNVEV (reference sequence). This CDR3 reads CASSLTGRGYTF. CDR3 nucleotides: TGTGCCAGCAGTTTAACAGGACGAGGCTACACCTTC.

The rearrangement links TRBV3-1 (or the pseudogene TRBV3-2) to TRBJ1-2, with D hard to call. Germline CDR1 is LGHDT and CDR2 is YNNKEL (reference sequence). Trimming stripped 0 bases from V and 4 bases from J, with 15 bases between. The CDR3 spans 16 residues. The CDR3 reads CASSQERTVGRYGYTF. CDR3 coding DNA: TGTGCCAGCAGCCAAGAGAGAACAGTTGGGCGCTATGGCTACACCTTC.

This chain links TRBV7-9 with TRBJ1-4; TRBD1 agrees at 8 bases. The CDR3 spans 17 residues. CDR1 is SEHNR, CDR2 FQNEAQ, per germline (reference sequence). V lost 3 bases, J lost 2 bases, and 8 bases stayed unmatched. The CDR3 protein is CASSFFEGQGTNEKLFF. In nucleotides, the CDR3 is TGTGCCAGCAGCTTTTTCGAAGGACAGGGCACTAATGAAAAACTGTTTTTT.

The V and J genes are TRBV5-3 and TRBJ2-6, with TRBD1 as a possible D gene (6 bases). TRBV5-3 is flagged as an ORF with uncertain function. V gave up 2 bases and J gave up 3 bases, with 12 bases separating them. The CDR3 runs 16 residues. The CDR3 DNA reads TGTGCCAGAAGCTTTACAGGGTATTGTGGGGCCAACGTCCTGACTTTC. It encodes CARSFTGYCGANVLTF.

This chain uses TRBV30 with TRBJ1-2, with a weak D call TRBD1 (5 bases). This CDR3 region has 12 residues. Trimming shortened V by 3 bases and J by 8 bases, and 13 bases separated the two germline ends. The germline gives CDR1 GTSNPN, CDR2 SVGIG (reference sequence). The CDR3 sequence: CAWRLGEGGYTF. The DNA of the CDR3 is TGTGCCTGGAGGCTCGGGGAGGGGGGCTACACCTTC.

The chain employs TRBV27 and TRBJ1-1, with a tentative D call TRBD1 (5 bases). Germline values: CDR1 MNHEY, CDR2 SMNVEV (reference sequence). The CDR3 sequence is 13 residues long. Trimming cost V 2 bases and J 4 bases, with 8 bases left between them. CDR3 nucleotides: TGTGCCAGCAGTTTAAAGCAGGGCACTGAAGCTTTCTTT. This encodes CASSLKQGTEAFF.

The DNA of the CDR3 is TGCAGCGTTTCCCAAAGGGGTGGCACTGAAGCTTTCTTT. Its protein is CSVSQRGGTEAFF. The chain couples TRBV29-1 to TRBJ1-1; TRBD1 is a possible D gene (5 bases). V lost 5 bases, J lost 4 bases, and 14 bases lay in between. Germline CDR1 and CDR2: SQVTM and ANQGSEA. This CDR3 is 13 amino acids long.

The rearrangement joins TRBV12-3 or TRBV12-4 to TRBJ1-1, with D perhaps matching TRBD1 (5 bases). Trimming stripped 7 bases from V and 5 bases from J, with 11 bases between. CDR3 length: 12 amino acids. CDR3 protein: CASTRGGTEAFF. In nucleotides, the CDR3 is TGTGCCAGCACCCGGGGGGGGACTGAAGCTTTCTTT.

This clone was counted between two and nine times. The rearrangement uses TRBV24-1 and TRBJ1-5; tentative D call: TRBD1 (6 bases). This CDR3 region has 13 residues. Trimming stripped 7 bases from V and 6 bases from J, with 12 bases between. The germline V gene encodes CDR1 KGHDR and CDR2 SFDVKD. The CDR3 sequence is CATSLRGGQPQHF. CDR3 sequence (DNA): TGTGCCACCAGCCTCAGGGGCGGTCAGCCCCAGCATTTT.

The chain recombines TRBV19 with TRBJ2-4, with 7 nucleotides matching TRBD1. The CDR3 has 16 residues. Germline V gene data show CDR1 as LNHDA and CDR2 as SQIVND (reference sequence). Germline trimming cut 4 bases from V and 5 bases from J; bases unmatched to any gene: 11. Here the CDR3 DNA reads TGTGCCAGTAGTACTCATTATCGACAGGGCGAAAACATTCAGTACTTC. Translated: CASSTHYRQGENIQYF.